These 20 T cell receptor beta chains were sequenced from one sample in a study of cytomegalovirus exposure and HLA in healthy donors. With 60 Vbeta and 13 Jbeta primers, the PCR was carried out. Using immunoSEQ multiplex PCR, the repertoire was profiled, and TCRdb retains in-frame clones only, with some absent. The table includes 100,000 to 150,000 clones, over 65% detected once. Sequenced input: PBMCs. These receptors originate from a woman in her forties in good health and CMV-seropositive.

This clone has a handful of counts. CDR3 DNA sequence: TGTGCCAGCAGCGCCGACCCCGCCCGAGGGGGCCCCTCCGATACGCAGTATTTT. This codes for CASSADPARGGPSDTQYF. The gene calls are TRBV9 and TRBJ2-3; 7 nucleotides agree with TRBD1. V was clipped by 3 bases and J by 6 bases; unmatched bases: 19. The CDR3 covers 18 residues. Germline assignment: CDR1 SGDLS and CDR2 YYNGEE.

This clone was found once. The genes are TRBV7-8 and TRBJ2-7, with D unresolved. The germline gives CDR1 SGHVS, CDR2 FQNEAQ. V was shortened by 3 bases and J by 3 bases, with 9 bases between the two germline ends. The CDR3 consists of 13 residues. The CDR3 sequence is CASSFRHDYEQYF. CDR3 sequence (DNA): TGTGCCAGCAGCTTTCGACATGACTACGAGCAGTACTTC. The full variable domain, in which reference TRBV7-8 and TRBJ2-7 provide the parts outside the CDR3, is GAGVSQSPRYKVAKRGQDVALRCDPISGHVSLFWYQQALGQGPEFLTYFQNEAQLDKSGLPSDRFFAERPEGSVSTLKIQRTQQEDSAVYLCASSFRHDYEQYFGPGTRLTVT.

The chain employs TRBV7-9 and TRBJ2-1, with D tentatively TRBD2 (5 bases). V was cut by 4 bases and J by 10 bases, with 17 bases left in between. The germline V gene encodes CDR1 SEHNR and CDR2 FQNEAQ (reference sequence). The CDR3 is 14 amino acids. The CDR3 sequence is CASSSPGSGEEQFF. CDR3 DNA: TGTGCCAGCAGCTCCCCCGGGTCCGGGGAGGAGCAGTTCTTC.

CDR3 sequence reads: CASSDPGTGVYEQYF. As DNA, the CDR3 is TGCGCCAGCAGTGACCCCGGGACAGGGGTCTACGAGCAGTACTTC. J is TRBJ2-7 and V is TRBV10-1; TRBD1 matches 10 bases. The CDR3 is 15 residues long. Germline V lookup: CDR1 WNHNN, CDR2 SYGVQD (reference sequence). The V segment lost 3 bases and the J segment 3 bases; nucleotides outside the gene matches: 5.

The rearrangement joins TRBV30 to TRBJ2-2; TRBD2 agrees at 7 bases. The CDR3 is made up of 16 amino acids. The V gene's germline CDR1 is GTSNPN and CDR2 SVGIG (reference sequence). Trimming cost V 5 bases and J 3 bases; bases outside gene matches: 12. The CDR3 loop is CAWGRGSGVDTGELFF. The CDR3 coding sequence is TGTGCCTGGGGGCGGGGGAGCGGGGTAGACACCGGGGAGCTGTTTTTT.

This chain links TRBV7-9 with TRBJ2-3; unclear D gene. CDR1 is SEHNR and CDR2 is FQNEAQ in the germline V gene (reference sequence). The ends were cut back, 4 bases at V and 4 bases at J, with 9 bases in the middle. The CDR3 sequence is 13 residues long. Here the CDR3 reads CASSSLEADTQYF. In nucleotides, the CDR3 is TGTGCCAGCAGCTCCTTAGAGGCAGATACGCAGTATTTT. The variable domain in full, completed from reference TRBV7-9 and TRBJ2-3, reads DTGVSQNPRHKITKRGQNVTFRCDPISEHNRLYWYRQTLGQGPEFLTYFQNEAQLEKSRLLSDRFSAERPKGSFSTLEIQRTEQGDSAMYLCASSSLEADTQYFGPGTRLTVL.

In its sample, this clone was seen a few times. V gene TRBV6-1 combines with J gene TRBJ2-2; a weak D match, TRBD1 (6 bases). This CDR3 has 14 amino acids. Looked up from germline, CDR1 is MNHNS and CDR2 is SASEGT. Trimming removed 8 bases from V and 2 bases from J, with 12 bases in between. CDR3 sequence: CASLRTANTGELFF. The CDR3 DNA sequence: TGTGCCAGCCTTCGGACAGCAAACACCGGGGAGCTGTTTTTT.

This chain connects TRBV27 to TRBJ2-2, with D unresolved. This CDR3 contains 17 residues. Germline CDR1 and CDR2: MNHEY and SMNVEV (reference sequence). Trimming removed 4 bases at V and 5 bases at J, with 20 bases between. The CDR3 reads CASSSVPRSDPTGELFF. DNA of the CDR3: TGTGCCAGCAGTTCCGTTCCTCGGAGCGACCCGACCGGGGAGCTGTTTTTT.

The chain recombines TRBV9 with TRBJ2-3; 8 positions agree with TRBD2. The germline CDR1 and CDR2 sequences are SGDLS and YYNGEE. V lost 3 bases to trimming and J lost 4 bases; unmatched junction nucleotides: 10. This CDR3 has 16 amino acids. Here the CDR3 reads CASSATGTSRPDTQYF. DNA for the CDR3: TGTGCCAGCAGCGCCACCGGGACTAGTCGTCCAGATACGCAGTATTTT.

This chain uses TRBV30 with TRBJ1-1, with TRBD1 as a possible D gene (6 bases). With 0 bases removed from V and 1 base from J, the gap between germline ends came to 6 bases. Germline lookup yields CDR1 GTSNPN and CDR2 SVGIG (reference sequence). This CDR3 is 13 amino acids long. Here the CDR3 DNA reads TGTGCCTGGAGTGTGGGGGCGAACACTGAAGCTTTCTTT. This gives the protein CAWSVGANTEAFF.

The chain joins TRBV6-5 to TRBJ2-2, with 7 bases matching TRBD1. V lost 6 bases, J lost 5 bases, and 9 bases stayed unmatched. The CDR3 runs 15 residues. Germline lookup yields CDR1 MNHEY and CDR2 SVGAGI. The chain's CDR3 is CASRGEGAWTGELFF. CDR3 coding DNA: TGTGCCAGCAGGGGCGAGGGGGCTTGGACCGGGGAGCTGTTTTTT.

The chain uses TRBV25-1 and TRBJ2-2; 10 positions match TRBD2. V trimming: 5 bases; J trimming: 6 bases; junction bases outside the gene matches: 6. The CDR3 is made up of 15 amino acids. Germline V gene lookup returns CDR1 MGHDK and CDR2 SYGVNS. The chain's CDR3 is CASSKPGLASGELFF. Written as DNA, the CDR3 is TGTGCCAGCAGTAAGCCGGGACTAGCGTCCGGGGAGCTGTTTTTT.

This clone showed up just once. The chain couples TRBV9 to TRBJ2-5; D not resolved. Trimming pared 4 bases from V and 5 bases from J, leaving 15 bases between. Germline assignment: CDR1 SGDLS and CDR2 YYNGEE. CDR3 length: 14 amino acids. CDR3 sequence reads: CASSLSHGVETQYF. In DNA, the CDR3 is TGTGCCAGCAGCTTGTCCCACGGAGTCGAGACCCAGTACTTC.

V usage is TRBV2 and J usage is TRBJ2-1; D not certain. The V and J ends lost 4 bases and 1 base respectively, with 8 bases between them. This CDR3 spans 14 amino acids. Germline CDR1 reads SNHLY; CDR2 reads FYNNEI. Here the CDR3 reads CASSASESYNEQFF. CDR3 bases: TGTGCCAGCAGTGCCAGCGAGTCCTACAATGAGCAGTTCTTC.

This clone was seen only once. The genes are TRBV25-1 and TRBJ2-3; maybe TRBD2 (5 bases). Germline assignment: CDR1 MGHDK and CDR2 SYGVNS. Trimming shortened V by 7 bases and J by 0 bases, and 20 bases separated the two germline ends. The CDR3 covers 17 residues. The CDR3 region is CASTLPGGSNSTDTQYF. The DNA of the CDR3 is TGTGCCAGCACCCTCCCCGGCGGGTCCAATAGCACAGATACGCAGTATTTT.

The gene calls are TRBV7-6 and TRBJ2-1; 9 bases map to TRBD2. Unmatched junction bases numbered 9, after V lost 3 bases and J lost 9 bases. Germline lookup yields CDR1 SGHVS and CDR2 FNYEAQ. This CDR3 has 15 residues. The CDR3 sequence: CASSLGLAGGGEQFF. CDR3 nucleotide sequence: TGTGCCAGCAGCTTGGGACTAGCAGGAGGAGGTGAGCAGTTCTTC.

This clone was seen only a few times. V is TRBV7-8 and J is TRBJ1-3; 7 bases are shared with TRBD1. This CDR3 region has 14 residues. The junction had 3 bases not matched to a gene; V was cut back by 5 bases and J by 2 bases. CDR1 is SGHVS, CDR2 FQNEAQ, per germline. CDR3 sequence reads: CASSPQGAGNTIYF. The CDR3 DNA reads as TGTGCCAGCAGCCCGCAGGGGGCTGGAAACACCATATATTTT.

This clone was counted between two and nine times. The rearrangement uses TRBV11-3 and TRBJ2-5; perhaps TRBD1 as D (6 bases). The length of the CDR3 is 14 residues. CDR1 SGHNT and CDR2 YENEEA come from the germline V gene. V was shortened by 6 bases and J by 4 bases, with 15 bases between the two germline ends. CDR3 protein: CASSRGQGPETQYF. In DNA form, the CDR3 reads TGTGCCAGCAGTCGAGGGCAGGGGCCAGAGACCCAGTACTTC.

J is TRBJ1-4 and V is TRBV2, with a weak D call TRBD1 (6 bases). Trimming left V 4 bases short and J 15 bases short, with 15 bases between. From germline, CDR1 is SNHLY and CDR2 FYNNEI. This CDR3 is 12 amino acids long. The CDR3 region is CASSVQVNRVFF. CDR3 sequence (DNA): TGTGCCAGCAGTGTACAAGTCAACAGGGTGTTTTTT. The full variable domain, its missing parts supplied by reference TRBV2 and TRBJ1-4, is EPEVTQTPSHQVTQMGQEVILRCVPISNHLYFYWYRQILGQKVEFLVSFYNNEISEKSEIFDDQFSVERPDGSNFTLKIRSTKLEDSAMYFCASSVQVNRVFFGSGTQLSVL.

The rearrangement uses TRBV5-1 and TRBJ1-1; 9 bases agree with TRBD1. The CDR3 is 14 amino acids. Per germline, CDR1 SGHRS and CDR2 YFSETQ. J gave up 5 bases and V 4 bases, and 6 bases lay outside the gene matches. The CDR3 loop is CASSTGQGQTEAFF. CDR3 DNA: TGCGCCAGCAGCACCGGACAGGGGCAAACTGAAGCTTTCTTT.